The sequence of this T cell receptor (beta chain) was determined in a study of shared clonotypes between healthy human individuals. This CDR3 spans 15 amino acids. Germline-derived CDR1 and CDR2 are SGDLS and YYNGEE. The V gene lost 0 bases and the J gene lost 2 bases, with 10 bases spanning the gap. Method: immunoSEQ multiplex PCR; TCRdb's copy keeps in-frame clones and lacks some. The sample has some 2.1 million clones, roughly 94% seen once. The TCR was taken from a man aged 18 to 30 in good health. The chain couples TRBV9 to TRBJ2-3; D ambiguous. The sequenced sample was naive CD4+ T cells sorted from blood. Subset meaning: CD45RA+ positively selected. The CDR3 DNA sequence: TGTGCCAGCAGCGTAGGATCCTTGAACACAGATACGCAGTATTTT. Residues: CASSVGSLNTDTQYF.